The 3 T cell receptor beta chains listed next were all sequenced from one sample in a study of cytomegalovirus exposure and HLA in healthy donors. 60 Vbeta and 13 Jbeta primers were used in PCR. The table came from immunoSEQ multiplex PCR; TCRdb's copy has only in-frame clones and leaves some out. Of 75,000 or so clones detected, about 72% appear once; the ten largest clones hold about 20%. Material for sequencing was PBMCs. These receptors were obtained from a man aged 40-55 years in good health and CMV-seropositive.

This clone has just a few counts. The chain joins TRBV5-1 to TRBJ1-2; no definite D call. Germline CDR1 is SGHRS and CDR2 is YFSETQ. The CDR3 is made up of 13 amino acids. Trimming pared 4 bases from V and 4 bases from J, leaving 11 bases between. CDR3 sequence: CASSEGGPYGYTF. Here the CDR3 DNA reads TGCGCCAGCAGCGAGGGCGGCCCCTATGGCTACACCTTC.

This clone was counted a few times. The V and J genes are TRBV2 and TRBJ1-1; 10 nucleotides agree with TRBD1. The V gene end was trimmed by 3 bases and the J gene end by 10 bases; junction bases not matched to a gene: 5. CDR3 size: 13 residues. Per germline, CDR1 SNHLY and CDR2 FYNNEI. CDR3 nucleotide sequence: TGTGCCAGCAGTGATGGACAGGGGGATCGAGCTTTCTTT. Residues: CASSDGQGDRAFF.

The chain is built from TRBV2 and TRBJ1-5, with no clear D. Germline-derived CDR1 and CDR2 are SNHLY and FYNNEI. The CDR3 has 16 residues. V was cut by 4 bases and J by 4 bases, with 17 bases left in between. The CDR3: CASSVPAGVVNQPQHF. Written as DNA, the CDR3 is TGTGCCAGCAGTGTTCCTGCCGGGGTGGTAAATCAGCCCCAGCATTTT.